Below are 27 T cell receptor beta chains sequenced from a single sample in a study of T cells in tumors after PD-1 blockade. Libraries were prepared by immunoSEQ multiplex PCR; TCRdb keeps only in-frame clonotypes and omits some of them. The data contain 15,000 or so clones, around 79% of them singletons. The source was PBMCs, collected after anti-PD-1 treatment. These receptors were obtained from a human donor with basal cell carcinoma.

The rearrangement joins TRBV6-5 to TRBJ1-1; D call uncertain. Trimming stripped 7 bases from V and 2 bases from J, with 17 bases between. Germline V lookup: CDR1 MNHEY, CDR2 SVGAGI. This CDR3 has 15 amino acids. The CDR3 DNA sequence: TGTGCCAGCACCACGTCCCGGGCCTCAAACACTGAAGCTTTCTTT. Translated, it gives CASTTSRASNTEAFF.

The chain recombines TRBV7-2 with TRBJ2-3; 11 bases are a match to TRBD2. V was pared by 4 bases and J by 5 bases, with 5 bases of the junction left unmatched. The length of the CDR3 is 15 residues. CDR1 is SGHTA, CDR2 FQGNSA, per germline. The CDR3 bases are TGTGCCAGCAGCTCCGATAGCGGGGGGGTAGATACGCAGTATTTT. It is translated as CASSSDSGGVDTQYF.

V and J are TRBV3-1 (or the pseudogene TRBV3-2) and TRBJ1-6, with D tentatively TRBD1 (5 bases). The ends were cut back, 0 bases at V and 13 bases at J, with 10 bases in the middle. This CDR3 comprises 13 residues. Germline CDR1 LGHDT, CDR2 YNNKEL (reference sequence). CDR3 bases: TGTGCCAGCAGCCAAGAGGGGGTCTACCCCCTCCACTTT. This translates into CASSQEGVYPLHF.

The V call is TRBV30, the J call TRBJ1-1, with D unresolved. CDR3 size: 13 residues. Germline loops: CDR1 GTSNPN, CDR2 SVGIG (reference sequence). V shed 1 base and J shed 4 bases, with 10 bases lying between them. In DNA form, the CDR3 reads TGTGCCTGGAGTGAGTCGGGGTCCACTGAAGCTTTCTTT. It encodes CAWSESGSTEAFF.

This clone was seen a handful of times. Other DNA sequences in this specimen translate into the identical CDR3. The chain links TRBV2 to TRBJ2-1, with D possibly being TRBD2 (5 bases). Trimming pared 11 bases from V and 0 bases from J, leaving 29 bases between. Germline values: CDR1 SNHLY, CDR2 FYNNEI. The CDR3 contains 19 residues. CDR3 nucleotides: TGTGCCCGCTGTGATGGGTGGGCGCGGGTGGGGAGCTCCTACAATGAGCAGTTCTTC. This gives the protein CARCDGWARVGSSYNEQFF.

Within the sample, this clone is medium-sized. The chain is built from TRBV5-4 and TRBJ2-7; 8 bases are a match to TRBD1. Germline values: CDR1 SGHNT, CDR2 YYREEE (reference sequence). The junction had 9 bases not matched to a gene; V was cut back by 3 bases and J by 4 bases. This CDR3 region has 15 residues. The CDR3 DNA follows: TGTGCCAGCAGCTCCCCGGGCAGGGGGCCTTACGAGCAGTACTTC. Amino acids: CASSSPGRGPYEQYF.

Worth noting for this clone: At one end the junction does not follow the germline gene, possibly because of a read error. The same CDR3 arises from other DNA sequences in this sample as well. V gene TRBV2 combines with J gene TRBJ2-1; TRBD2 is a possible D gene (6 bases). The V gene's germline CDR1 is SNHLY and CDR2 FYNNEI. The CDR3 consists of 19 residues. Here the CDR3 reads CPSSDGWARAGSSYNEQFF. Written as DNA, the CDR3 is TGTCCCAGCAGTGATGGGTGGGCGCGGGCGGGGAGCTCCTACAATGAGCAGTTCTTC.

The J gene is TRBJ2-2, the V gene TRBV5-1; 7 bases are shared with TRBD1. V dropped 4 bases and J dropped 5; count of bases not matched to a gene: 11. In germline, CDR1 is SGHRS, CDR2 YFSETQ. This CDR3 spans 16 amino acids. The CDR3 protein is CASSRPGTERTGELFF. Written as DNA, the CDR3 is TGCGCCAGCAGCCGGCCCGGGACAGAAAGGACCGGGGAGCTGTTTTTT.

This CDR3 is CASSLSGTGYEKLFF. CDR3 DNA: TGTGCCAGCAGCTTGTCCGGGACAGGTTATGAAAAACTGTTTTTT. The V call is TRBV5-6, the J call TRBJ1-4, with TRBD1 identical over 8 bases. The CDR3 spans 15 residues. Germline V gene sequence: CDR1 SGHDT, CDR2 YYEEEE. V was clipped by 1 base and J by 6 bases; unmatched bases: 5.

The chain combines TRBV5-1 with TRBJ2-5; D is ambiguous. CDR3 length equals 13 residues. V was shortened by 0 bases and J by 5 bases, with 8 bases between the two germline ends. The V gene's germline CDR1 is SGHRS and CDR2 YFSETQ. The CDR3 DNA is TGCGCCAGCAGCTTGGATAGGGTGGAGACCCAGTACTTC. It specifies CASSLDRVETQYF.

The V and J genes are TRBV29-1 and TRBJ2-7; 7 bases line up with TRBD2. The V gene end was trimmed by 4 bases and the J gene end by 4 bases; junction bases not matched to a gene: 13. There are 15 residues in the CDR3. Per germline, CDR1 SQVTM and CDR2 ANQGSEA. The CDR3 DNA reads TGCAGCGTTGCAGGTCTGGGCGGGGGATTATACGAGCAGTACTTC. Protein: CSVAGLGGGLYEQYF.

V and J are TRBV6-5 and TRBJ1-1; D gene unclear. The CDR3 contains 13 residues. Germline V gene lookup returns CDR1 MNHEY and CDR2 SVGAGI. With 8 bases removed from V and 4 bases from J, the gap between germline ends came to 14 bases. CDR3 in DNA: TGTGCCAGCGGAAGGGAGGGAAGCACTGAAGCTTTCTTT. Residues: CASGREGSTEAFF.

The chain links TRBV4-2 to TRBJ2-1; D possibly corresponds to TRBD2 (5 bases). Per germline, CDR1 LGHNA and CDR2 YNFKEQ. The CDR3 runs 18 residues. The ends were cut back, 4 bases at V and 0 bases at J, with 19 bases in the middle. DNA of the CDR3: TGTGCCAGCAGCCTCCTCGGTCGGGGTACTAGCTCCTACAATGAGCAGTTCTTC. Translating gives CASSLLGRGTSSYNEQFF.

The rearrangement uses TRBV7-2 and TRBJ2-5, with 11 bases that match TRBD2. Germline assignment: CDR1 SGHTA and CDR2 FQGNSA. The CDR3 has 17 residues. J lost 1 base, V lost 4 bases, and 8 bases had no gene match. Here the CDR3 reads CASSSRRGLAGQETQYF. The CDR3 DNA reads as TGTGCCAGCAGCTCTAGACGAGGACTAGCGGGCCAAGAGACCCAGTACTTC.

The J gene is TRBJ2-3, the V gene TRBV3-1 (or the pseudogene TRBV3-2), with 12 bases aligning to TRBD2. Germline CDR1 and CDR2: LGHDT and YNNKEL (reference sequence). Losses at the gene ends were 5 bases for V and 2 bases for J; bases not matched to a gene: 5. There are 16 residues in the CDR3. CDR3 residues: CASSVGLAGITDTQYF. In DNA, the CDR3 is TGTGCCAGCAGCGTCGGACTAGCGGGAATCACAGATACGCAGTATTTT.

Points on this clone: One end of the junction varies from germline; a read error may be responsible. The sample contains more than one DNA sequence encoding this CDR3. The DNA of the CDR3 is TGTGCCTGCAGTGATGGGTGGGCGGGGGTGGGGAGCTCCTACAATGAGCAGTTCTTC. Amino acids: CACSDGWAGVGSSYNEQFF. The chain uses TRBV2 and TRBJ2-1; 7 bases line up with TRBD2. This CDR3 comprises 19 residues. CDR1 is SNHLY, CDR2 FYNNEI, per germline.

This clone was counted a few times. The junction shows a germline mismatch at one end, possibly a read error. The sample contains more than one DNA sequence encoding this CDR3. The V gene is TRBV2, the J gene TRBJ2-1; D might be TRBD2 (7 bases). Germline values: CDR1 SNHLY, CDR2 FYNNEI. The CDR3 is 19 residues long. The CDR3 loop is CARSYGGAGAGSSYNEQFF. CDR3 coding DNA: TGTGCCCGCAGTTATGGGGGGGCGGGGGCGGGGAGCTCCTACAATGAGCAGTTCTTC.

The CDR3, as DNA: TGCAGCGTTGAAGGGGTAGCGGGAGAACTGGAGGGCACAGATACGCAGTATTTT. Translated: CSVEGVAGELEGTDTQYF. This chain joins TRBV29-1 and TRBJ2-3, with 9 positions matching TRBD2. CDR3 length: 18 amino acids. Germline V CDR1 and CDR2: SQVTM, ANQGSEA. The V and J ends lost 1 base and 1 base, in that order; junction bases with no gene match: 12.

The count of this clone is one. The chain recombines TRBV5-4 with TRBJ2-5, with 8 nucleotides matching TRBD2. V shed 2 bases and J 6 bases; nucleotides not matched to a gene: 3. From germline, CDR1 is SGHNT and CDR2 YYREEE (reference sequence). The CDR3 loop spans 13 amino acids. The CDR3 coding sequence is TGTGCCAGCAGCTTCGGGGGGGCCCAGACCCAGTACTTC. This encodes CASSFGGAQTQYF.

This chain joins TRBV6-6 and TRBJ1-4; D gene uncertain. V gave up 5 bases and J gave up 7 bases, with 11 bases separating them. The germline CDR1 and CDR2 sequences are MNHNY and SVGAGI (reference sequence). The CDR3 is 13 residues long. The DNA of the CDR3 is TGTGCCAGCAGTACTCCGGACGGTGAAAAACTGTTTTTT. Protein: CASSTPDGEKLFF.

The rearrangement uses TRBV11-1 and TRBJ2-5; D not resolved. The V and J ends lost 1 base and 4 bases respectively, with 10 bases between them. The V gene's germline CDR1 is SGHAT and CDR2 FQDESV (reference sequence). CDR3 size: 14 residues. CDR3 in amino acids: CASSLGWRTETQYF. The CDR3 nucleotides read TGTGCCAGCAGCTTAGGGTGGCGAACAGAGACCCAGTACTTC.

This chain connects TRBV6-4 to TRBJ2-1, with 10 bases aligning to TRBD1. The CDR3 extends over 15 amino acids. V shed 3 bases, J shed 8 bases, and the junction held 7 bases outside the gene matches. Germline assignment: CDR1 MRHNA and CDR2 SNTAGT. The CDR3 coding sequence is TGTGCCAGCAGTGAGACCGGGACAGGGGCGGATGAGCAGTTCTTC. Encoded protein: CASSETGTGADEQFF.

This clone was detected only a few times. The chain joins TRBV4-1 to TRBJ2-5, with D unresolved. In germline, CDR1 is MGHRA, CDR2 YSYEKL. Trimming pared 3 bases from V and 2 bases from J, leaving 7 bases between. The CDR3 is made up of 13 amino acids. The CDR3 loop reads CASSQRRQETQYF. CDR3 nucleotide sequence: TGCGCCAGCAGCCAGCGCAGGCAAGAGACCCAGTACTTC.

The DNA of the CDR3 is TGTGCCACTGTAGAGACCCAGTACTTC. Translated, it gives CATVETQYF. The chain links TRBV15 to TRBJ2-5, with D uncertain. CDR1 is LNHNV, CDR2 YYDKDF, per germline (reference sequence). This CDR3 is built from 9 residues. V lost 9 bases, J lost 4 bases, and 3 bases lay in between.

CDR3 nucleotides: TGTGCCAGCAGCTTAGGACACGGTGACTCTGGAAACACCATATATTTT. Translation gives CASSLGHGDSGNTIYF. This chain links TRBV7-9 with TRBJ1-3; no firm D call. The V and J ends lost 1 base and 0 bases respectively, with 10 bases between them. From germline, CDR1 is SEHNR and CDR2 FQNEAQ (reference sequence). The CDR3 is 16 amino acids. The full variable domain, completed using reference TRBV7-9 and TRBJ1-3, is DTGVSQNPRHKITKRGQNVTFRCDPISEHNRLYWYRQTLGQGPEFLTYFQNEAQLEKSRLLSDRFSAERPKGSFSTLEIQRTEQGDSAMYLCASSLGHGDSGNTIYFGEGSWLTVV.

The rearrangement joins TRBV28 to TRBJ1-5; D might be TRBD1 (5 bases). The germline V and J ends were trimmed by 5 bases and 6 bases, with 11 bases remaining between them. Germline V CDR1 and CDR2: MDHEN, SYDVKM. CDR3 length equals 13 residues. The DNA of the CDR3 is TGTGCCAGCAGTCAAGACAGTTCTCAGCCCCAGCATTTT. Its translation: CASSQDSSQPQHF.

The count of this clone is one. V gene TRBV2 combines with J gene TRBJ2-1; perhaps TRBD1 as D (5 bases). From germline, CDR1 is SNHLY and CDR2 FYNNEI. The CDR3 is 13 amino acids. The V end lost 5 bases, the J end lost 4 bases, and 9 bases lay between the germline ends. CDR3 sequence (DNA): TGTGCCAGCAGTCTAGGGGCGTACAATGAGCAGTTCTTC. It translates to CASSLGAYNEQFF.